Reported below is one TCR beta chain. Its matching antigen is unknown. Every one of the donors gave at least one pre-ART PBMC sample and at least two post-ART PBMC samples. Survey-level resolution applied to immunoSEQ assay v3.0. Measured with immunoSEQ multiplex PCR; TCRdb has only the in-frame clones, and not every one. The data contain over 8,500 clones, roughly four fifths of them singletons. This entry comes from a study of long-term antiretroviral therapy in people with HIV. Background on the study: Some samples came about a decade before the 2015 immediate-ART recommendation, and these were the earliest. General observations from the study: Versus controls, repertoires in people with HIV had narrower CDR3 length ranges. Clones that had undergone expansion before ART prevailed in the repertoire throughout all time points.

Deletions cut 7 bases from V and 3 bases from J, with 18 bases between. The CDR3 totals 15 residues. Germline V lookup: CDR1 MNHEY, CDR2 SVGAGI. This sequence originates from a man aged 45-60 years with HIV. J is TRBJ1-1 and V is TRBV6-5, with a tentative D call TRBD1 (6 bases). The material sequenced was unsorted PBMCs, taken around 7.2 years after starting antiretroviral therapy. As DNA, the CDR3 is TGTGCCAGCACTCTAATGGGGGGGGCGTACACTGAAGCTTTCTTT. This codes for CASTLMGGAYTEAFF.